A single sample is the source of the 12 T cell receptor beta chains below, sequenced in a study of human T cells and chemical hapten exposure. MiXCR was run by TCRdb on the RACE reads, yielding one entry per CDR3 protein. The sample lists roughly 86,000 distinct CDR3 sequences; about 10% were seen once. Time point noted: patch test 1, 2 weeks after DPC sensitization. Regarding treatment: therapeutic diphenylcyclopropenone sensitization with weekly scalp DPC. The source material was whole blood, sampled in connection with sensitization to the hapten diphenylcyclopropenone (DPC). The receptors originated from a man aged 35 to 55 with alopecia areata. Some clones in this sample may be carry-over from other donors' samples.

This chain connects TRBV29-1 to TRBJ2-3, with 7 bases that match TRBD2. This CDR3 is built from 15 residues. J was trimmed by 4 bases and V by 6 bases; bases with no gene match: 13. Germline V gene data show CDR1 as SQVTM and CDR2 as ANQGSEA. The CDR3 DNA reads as TGCAGCGTCCCGCCGCGGGAGAGGTCGGCAGATACGCAGTATTTT. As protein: CSVPPRERSADTQYF.

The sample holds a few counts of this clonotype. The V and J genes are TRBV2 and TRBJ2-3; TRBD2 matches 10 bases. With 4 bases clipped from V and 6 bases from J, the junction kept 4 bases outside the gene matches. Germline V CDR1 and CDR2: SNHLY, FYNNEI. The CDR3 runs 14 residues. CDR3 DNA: TGTGCCAGCAGTGCACTAGCGGGAACGGATACGCAGTATTTT. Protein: CASSALAGTDTQYF.

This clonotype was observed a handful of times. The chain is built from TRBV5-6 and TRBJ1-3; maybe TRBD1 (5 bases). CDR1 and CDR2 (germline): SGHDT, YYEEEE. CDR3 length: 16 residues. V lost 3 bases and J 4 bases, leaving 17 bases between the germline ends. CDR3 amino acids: CASSYQAGFIGNTIYF. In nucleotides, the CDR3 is TGTGCCAGCAGCTACCAAGCAGGGTTTATCGGAAACACCATATATTTT.

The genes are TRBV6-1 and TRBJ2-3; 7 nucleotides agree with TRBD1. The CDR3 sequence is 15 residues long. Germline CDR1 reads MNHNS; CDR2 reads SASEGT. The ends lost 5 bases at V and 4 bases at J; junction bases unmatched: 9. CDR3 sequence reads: CASSKTGLGSDTQYF. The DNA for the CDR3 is TGTGCCAGCAGTAAGACAGGGCTTGGCTCAGATACGCAGTATTTT.

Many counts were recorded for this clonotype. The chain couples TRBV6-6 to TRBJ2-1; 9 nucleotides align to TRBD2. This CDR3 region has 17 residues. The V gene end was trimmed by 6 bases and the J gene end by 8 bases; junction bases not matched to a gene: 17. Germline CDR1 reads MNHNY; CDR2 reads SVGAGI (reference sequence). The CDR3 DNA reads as TGTGCCAGCAGCCCATATGGCCCCACGGGACTAGCCTATGAGCAGTTCTTC. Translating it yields CASSPYGPTGLAYEQFF.

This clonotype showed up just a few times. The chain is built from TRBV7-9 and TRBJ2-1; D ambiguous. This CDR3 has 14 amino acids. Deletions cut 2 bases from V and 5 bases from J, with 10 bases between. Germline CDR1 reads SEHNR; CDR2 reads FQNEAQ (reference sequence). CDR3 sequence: CASSLTAGHNEQFF. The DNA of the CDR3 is TGTGCCAGCAGCTTAACGGCAGGTCACAATGAGCAGTTCTTC.

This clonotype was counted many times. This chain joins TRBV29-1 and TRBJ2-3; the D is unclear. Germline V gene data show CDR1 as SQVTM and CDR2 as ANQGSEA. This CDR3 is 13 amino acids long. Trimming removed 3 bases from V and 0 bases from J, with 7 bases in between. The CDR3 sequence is CSVDRRSTDTQYF. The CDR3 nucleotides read TGCAGCGTTGATCGGCGGAGCACAGATACGCAGTATTTT.

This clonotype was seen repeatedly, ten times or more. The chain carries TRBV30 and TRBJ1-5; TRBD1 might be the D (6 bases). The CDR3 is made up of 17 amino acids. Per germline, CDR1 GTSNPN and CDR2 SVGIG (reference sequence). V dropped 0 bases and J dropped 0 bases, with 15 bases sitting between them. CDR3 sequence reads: CAWSVLDSQNSNQPQHF. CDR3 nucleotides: TGTGCCTGGAGTGTATTGGACAGCCAAAATAGCAATCAGCCCCAGCATTTT.

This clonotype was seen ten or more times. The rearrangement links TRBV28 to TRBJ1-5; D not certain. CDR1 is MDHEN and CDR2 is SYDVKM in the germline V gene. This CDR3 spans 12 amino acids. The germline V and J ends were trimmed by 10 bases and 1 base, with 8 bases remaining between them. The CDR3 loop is CATGGSNQPQHF. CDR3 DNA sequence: TGTGCCACAGGAGGGAGCAATCAGCCCCAGCATTTT.

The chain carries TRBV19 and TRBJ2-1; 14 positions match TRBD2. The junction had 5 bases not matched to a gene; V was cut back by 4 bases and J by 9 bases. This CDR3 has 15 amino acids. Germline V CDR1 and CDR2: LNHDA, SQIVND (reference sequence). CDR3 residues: CASSRGLAGDREQFF. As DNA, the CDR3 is TGTGCCAGTAGTAGGGGACTAGCGGGAGATCGTGAGCAGTTCTTC.

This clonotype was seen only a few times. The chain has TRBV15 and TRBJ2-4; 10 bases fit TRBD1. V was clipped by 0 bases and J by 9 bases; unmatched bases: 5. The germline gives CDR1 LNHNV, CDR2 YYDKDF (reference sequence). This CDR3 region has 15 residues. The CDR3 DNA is TGTGCCACCAGCAGAGAGGGACAGGGGAGAAGCATTCAGTACTTC. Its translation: CATSREGQGRSIQYF. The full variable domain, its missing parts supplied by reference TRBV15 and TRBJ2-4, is DAMVIQNPRYQVTQFGKPVTLSCSQTLNHNVMYWYQQKSSQAPKLLFHYYDKDFNNEADTPDNFQSRRPNTSFCFLDIRSPGLGDTAMYLCATSREGQGRSIQYFGAGTRLSVL.

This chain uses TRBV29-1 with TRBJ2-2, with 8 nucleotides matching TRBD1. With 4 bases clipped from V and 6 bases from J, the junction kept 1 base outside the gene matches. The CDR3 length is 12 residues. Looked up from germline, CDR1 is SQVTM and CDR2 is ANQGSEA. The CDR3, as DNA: TGCAGCGTTGGGACAGGGCCCGGGGAGCTGTTTTTT. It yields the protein CSVGTGPGELFF.